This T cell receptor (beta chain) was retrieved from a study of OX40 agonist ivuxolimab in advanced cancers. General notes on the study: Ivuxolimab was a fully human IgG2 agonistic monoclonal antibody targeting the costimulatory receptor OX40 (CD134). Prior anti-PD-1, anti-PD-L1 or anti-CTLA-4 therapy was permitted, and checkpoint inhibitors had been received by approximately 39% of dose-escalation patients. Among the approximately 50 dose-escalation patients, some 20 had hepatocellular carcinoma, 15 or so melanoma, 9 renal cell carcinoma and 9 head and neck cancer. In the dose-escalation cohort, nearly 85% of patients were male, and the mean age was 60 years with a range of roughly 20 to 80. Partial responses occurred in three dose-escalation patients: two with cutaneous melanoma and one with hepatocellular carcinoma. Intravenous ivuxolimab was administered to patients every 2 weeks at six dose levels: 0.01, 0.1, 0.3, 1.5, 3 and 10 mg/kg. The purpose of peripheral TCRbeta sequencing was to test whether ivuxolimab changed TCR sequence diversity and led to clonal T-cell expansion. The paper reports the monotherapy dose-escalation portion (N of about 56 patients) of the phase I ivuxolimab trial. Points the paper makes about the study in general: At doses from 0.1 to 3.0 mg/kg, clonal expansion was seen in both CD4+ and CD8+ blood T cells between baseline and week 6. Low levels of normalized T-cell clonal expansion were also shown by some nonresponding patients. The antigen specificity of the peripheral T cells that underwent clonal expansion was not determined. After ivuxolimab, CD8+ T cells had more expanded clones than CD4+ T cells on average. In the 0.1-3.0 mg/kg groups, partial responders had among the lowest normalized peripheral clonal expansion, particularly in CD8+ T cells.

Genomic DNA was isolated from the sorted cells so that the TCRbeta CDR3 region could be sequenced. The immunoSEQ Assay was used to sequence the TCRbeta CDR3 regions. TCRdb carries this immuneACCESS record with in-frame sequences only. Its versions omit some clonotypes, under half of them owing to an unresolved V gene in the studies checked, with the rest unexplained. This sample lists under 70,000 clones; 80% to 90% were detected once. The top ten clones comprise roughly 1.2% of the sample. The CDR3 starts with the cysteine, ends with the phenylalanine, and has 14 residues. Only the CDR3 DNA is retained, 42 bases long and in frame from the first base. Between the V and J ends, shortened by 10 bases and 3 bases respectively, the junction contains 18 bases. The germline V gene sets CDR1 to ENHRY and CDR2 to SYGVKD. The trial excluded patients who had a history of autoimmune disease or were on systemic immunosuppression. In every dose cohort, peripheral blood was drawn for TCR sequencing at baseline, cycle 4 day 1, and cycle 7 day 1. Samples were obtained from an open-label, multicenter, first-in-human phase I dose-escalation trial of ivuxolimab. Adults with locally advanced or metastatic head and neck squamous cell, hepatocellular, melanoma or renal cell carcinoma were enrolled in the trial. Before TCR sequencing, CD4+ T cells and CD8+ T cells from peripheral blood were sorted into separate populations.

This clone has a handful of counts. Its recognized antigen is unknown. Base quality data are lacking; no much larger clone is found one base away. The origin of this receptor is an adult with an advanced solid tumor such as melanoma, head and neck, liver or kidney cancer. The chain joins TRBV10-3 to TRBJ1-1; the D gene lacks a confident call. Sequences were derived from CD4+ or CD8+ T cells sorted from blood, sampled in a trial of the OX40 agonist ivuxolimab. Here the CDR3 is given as CATAAGKDYTEAFF. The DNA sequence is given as TGTGCCACCGCAGCGGGGAAAGATTACACTGAAGCTTTCTTT.